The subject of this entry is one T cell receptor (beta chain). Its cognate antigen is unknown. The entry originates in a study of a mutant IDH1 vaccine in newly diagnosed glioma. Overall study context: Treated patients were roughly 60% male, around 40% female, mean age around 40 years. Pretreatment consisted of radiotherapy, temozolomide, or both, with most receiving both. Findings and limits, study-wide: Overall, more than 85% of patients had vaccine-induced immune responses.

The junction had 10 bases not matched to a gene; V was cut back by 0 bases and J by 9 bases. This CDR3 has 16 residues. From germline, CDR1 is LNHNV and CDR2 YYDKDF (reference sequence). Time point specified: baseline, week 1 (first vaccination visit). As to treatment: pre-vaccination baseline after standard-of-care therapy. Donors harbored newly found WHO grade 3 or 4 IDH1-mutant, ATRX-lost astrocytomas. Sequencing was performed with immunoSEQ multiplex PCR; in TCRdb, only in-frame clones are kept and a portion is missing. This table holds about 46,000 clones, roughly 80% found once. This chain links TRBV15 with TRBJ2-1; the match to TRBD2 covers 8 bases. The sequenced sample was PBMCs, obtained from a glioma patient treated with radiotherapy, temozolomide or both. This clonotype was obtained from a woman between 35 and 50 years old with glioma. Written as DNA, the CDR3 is TGTGCCACCAGCAGAGATGCCACCGGGGGGGAAAGTGAGCAGTTCTTC. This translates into CATSRDATGGESEQFF.